The clone carrying this T cell receptor beta chain was detected many times. Documented time point: persistent/refractory GD, antithyroid drugs over 5 years with positive TRAb. Extracted RNA from PBMCs served as the source of the TCR library. For TCR beta, libraries came from iRepertoire HTBI primers and Arm-PCR of CDR3 regions. TCRdb reprocessed the multiplex PCR reads with MiXCR, giving one entry per CDR3 protein. The sample lists around 500,000 distinct CDR3 sequences, 20% occurring once. This specimen belongs to a study of regulatory T cells in long-lasting Graves disease. The CDR3 is made up of 17 amino acids. Germline trimming cut 6 bases from V and 2 bases from J; bases unmatched to any gene: 11. Germline CDR1 is MNHNS and CDR2 is SASEGT.

J is TRBJ2-7 and V is TRBV6-1; 12 positions agree with TRBD2. The sample here was peripheral blood mononuclear cells (PBMCs), taken when the disease was refractory, from a patient treated with antithyroid drugs. The TCR originated in a female donor with Graves disease. CDR3 DNA sequence: TGTGCCAGCAGCCGATCCGGACTAGCGGGAATGCCCTACGAGCAGTACTTC. Translated: CASSRSGLAGMPYEQYF.